Below are 3 T cell receptor beta chains sequenced from a single sample in a study of spatial heterogeneity in lung cancer. MiXCR was run by TCRdb on the 5' RACE reads, yielding one entry per CDR3 protein. The sample holds roughly 15,000 distinct CDR3 sequences, about 7.9% seen once. Time point reported: sample taken at primary tumor resection. The study sequenced unsorted whole RNA from tumor, nontumor lung or frozen PBMC. This sample comprised PBMCs, obtained at surgery. Source of these receptors: a female donor with early-stage non-small cell lung cancer.

At least ten counts were recorded for this clonotype. The rearrangement joins TRBV29-1 to TRBJ1-4; tentative D call: TRBD1 (6 bases). Germline V CDR1 and CDR2: SQVTM, ANQGSEA. V was clipped by 7 bases and J by 1 base, with 7 bases between them. The CDR3 length is 12 residues. CDR3 nucleotide sequence: TGCAGCGCCAGGGGAACTAATGAAAAACTGTTTTTT. This gives the protein CSARGTNEKLFF.

This clonotype was seen a handful of times. Here the CDR3 reads CATSPDRVGTGELFF. CDR3 nucleotide sequence: TGTGCCACCAGCCCCGACAGGGTGGGAACCGGGGAGCTGTTTTTT. V and J are TRBV15 and TRBJ2-2; 7 bases are a match to TRBD1. Germline CDR1 and CDR2: LNHNV and YYDKDF (reference sequence). The CDR3 runs to 15 residues. The V and J ends lost 5 bases and 5 bases, in that order; junction bases with no gene match: 8.

This clonotype was seen ten or more times. This chain uses TRBV11-2 with TRBJ2-4; D uncertain. The germline CDR1 and CDR2 sequences are SGHAT and FQNNGV. The CDR3 extends over 12 amino acids. V was trimmed by 5 bases and J by 6 bases, leaving 8 bases between them. CDR3 nucleotides: TGTGCCAGCAGCCTGACAACAAACATTCAGTACTTC. This codes for CASSLTTNIQYF.